One and the same sample provided the 21 T cell receptor beta chains below, sequenced in a study of CD8+CD57+ T cells in acquired aplastic anemia. Genomic DNA templated the TCR beta VDJ and CDR3 profiling. TCRdb redid the calling of the reads with MiXCR, one entry per CDR3 protein. The sample has some 120,000 distinct CDR3 sequences; about two fifths are singletons. Patients included in sequencing had previously demonstrated CD8+CD57+ cell expansion by flow cytometry. Specimen: sorted CD4+, CD8+, or CD8+CD57+ T cells (not recorded which) from PBMCs. These receptors were obtained from a human donor with aplastic anemia.

This clonotype appeared many times. The genes are TRBV2 and TRBJ2-1; possibly TRBD2 for D (5 bases). From germline, CDR1 is SNHLY and CDR2 FYNNEI. The CDR3 covers 12 residues. V was trimmed by 6 bases and J by 5 bases, leaving 8 bases between them. The CDR3 DNA reads as TGTGCCAGCAGGATACTAGACAATGAGCAGTTCTTC. Translation: CASRILDNEQFF.

This clonotype was observed once. The chain uses TRBV2 and TRBJ2-7; D remains ambiguous. This CDR3 is built from 14 residues. Germline V lookup: CDR1 SNHLY, CDR2 FYNNEI. V lost 3 bases and J lost 5, with 14 bases in between. CDR3 protein: CASSDKKGRDEQYV. DNA of the CDR3: TGTGCCAGCAGTGACAAAAAAGGACGGGACGAGCAGTACGTC.

This clonotype has ten or more counts. The chain employs TRBV11-2 and TRBJ2-7; the D gene is possibly TRBD2 (6 bases). The CDR3 consists of 16 residues. From germline, CDR1 is SGHAT and CDR2 FQNNGV. Deletions cut 5 bases from V and 0 bases from J, with 17 bases between. For the CDR3, the DNA is TGTGCCAGCAGCCGCGGGATTAGTCAAAACTCCTACGAGCAGTACGTC. Its translation is CASSRGISQNSYEQYV.

This clonotype was seen a few times. Because it lacks the conserved phenylalanine or tryptophan at the end, this CDR3 is likely a read error. The rearrangement links TRBV24-1 to TRBJ2-3; maybe TRBD1 (5 bases). This CDR3 comprises 16 residues. V gave up 3 bases and J gave up 2 bases, with 14 bases separating them. Per the germline V gene, CDR1 is KGHDR and CDR2 is SFDVKD. This CDR3 reads CATSDAVRATTDTQYS. The CDR3 DNA follows: TGTGCCACCAGTGATGCCGTCAGGGCTACCACAGATACGCAGTATTCT.

This chain connects TRBV7-2 to TRBJ1-2; 7 nucleotides align to TRBD1. Germline V CDR1 and CDR2: SGHTA, FQGNSA. V was clipped by 6 bases and J by 12 bases; unmatched bases: 13. CDR3 size: 13 residues. The CDR3 spells CASSLNRGQGNTF. The CDR3 coding sequence is TGTGCCAGCAGTTTGAATAGGGGGCAAGGAAACACCTTC.

The gene calls are TRBV19 and TRBJ1-2; TRBD1 agrees at 10 bases. This CDR3 spans 15 amino acids. Looked up from germline, CDR1 is LNHDA and CDR2 is SQIVND (reference sequence). V lost 9 bases to trimming and J lost 2 bases; unmatched junction nucleotides: 9. Here the CDR3 reads CASSPMDRGNYGYTF. The DNA for the CDR3 is TGTGCCAGCAGCCCCATGGACAGGGGGAACTATGGCTACACCTTC.

The chain is built from TRBV7-8 and TRBJ2-5; D is perhaps TRBD2 (5 bases). V was trimmed by 5 bases and J by 3 bases, leaving 10 bases between them. Germline values: CDR1 SGHVS, CDR2 FQNEAQ. The CDR3 extends over 13 amino acids. The CDR3 here is CASSGRAEETQYF. In nucleotides, the CDR3 is TGTGCCAGCAGCGGGCGAGCGGAAGAGACCCAGTACTTC.

The chain carries TRBV7-6 and TRBJ1-2; D might be TRBD1 (5 bases). The CDR3 is made up of 15 amino acids. CDR1 SGHVS and CDR2 FNYEAQ come from the germline V gene. V dropped 5 bases and J dropped 3 bases, with 16 bases sitting between them. The CDR3 coding sequence is TGTGCCAGCAGCGCGCGCCAGGGTAGCGACTATGGCTACACCTTC. As protein: CASSARQGSDYGYTF.

This sequence joins TRBV11-1 and TRBJ1-2; TRBD1 is a possible D gene (5 bases). Deletions cut 2 bases from V and 0 bases from J, with 16 bases between. Germline V gives CDR1 SGHAT, CDR2 FQDESV (reference sequence). CDR3 length equals 17 residues. The CDR3 nucleotides read TGTGCCAGCAGCTTACAGGGAGGGGTGGCCACTAACTATGGCTACACCTTC. Amino acids: CASSLQGGVATNYGYTF.

In the case of this clonotype: This may stem from a read error, because a much larger clone lies one nucleotide away. The rearrangement joins TRBV5-1 to TRBJ2-6, with 10 nucleotides matching TRBD1. J was trimmed by 0 bases and V by 4 bases; bases with no gene match: 7. Germline V gene sequence: CDR1 SGHRS, CDR2 YFSETQ. CDR3 size: 18 residues. The CDR3 protein is CASSMDRGGGSGANVLTF. CDR3 in DNA: TGCGCCAGCAGCATGGACAGGGGGGGAGGCTCTGGGGCCAACGTCCTGACTTTC.

This clonotype has a count of ten or more. The chain carries TRBV4-2 and TRBJ1-6, with D possibly TRBD1 on 6 matching bases. Looked up from germline, CDR1 is LGHNA and CDR2 is YNFKEQ. The germline V and J ends were trimmed by 4 bases and 7 bases, with 14 bases remaining between them. The CDR3 consists of 15 residues. Here the CDR3 DNA reads TGTGCCAGCAGCCTCTCGGGAACAGGGAATTCACCCCTCCACTTT. This translates into CASSLSGTGNSPLHF.

V usage is TRBV2 and J usage is TRBJ1-1; 8 bases agree with TRBD1. The length of the CDR3 is 15 residues. The V segment lost 0 bases and the J segment 4 bases; nucleotides outside the gene matches: 4. Germline V gene data show CDR1 as SNHLY and CDR2 as FYNNEI. The chain's CDR3 is CASSEARGQGTEAFF. CDR3 sequence (DNA): TGTGCCAGCAGTGAAGCGCGTGGACAGGGCACTGAAGCTTTCTTT.

This clonotype was observed many times. V usage is TRBV20-1 and J usage is TRBJ1-2, with D maybe TRBD1 (6 bases). This CDR3 has 15 amino acids. From germline, CDR1 is DFQATT and CDR2 SNEGSKA (reference sequence). V was shortened by 6 bases and J by 3 bases, with 20 bases between the two germline ends. In DNA form, the CDR3 reads TGCAGTGCCTCGCGGGGCGGGGGGCAGGACTATGGCTACACCTTC. Translation gives CSASRGGGQDYGYTF.

The chain links TRBV6-1 to TRBJ1-6; 9 positions match TRBD1. Germline-derived CDR1 and CDR2 are MNHNS and SASEGT. The junction had 7 bases not matched to a gene; V was cut back by 5 bases and J by 8 bases. The CDR3 spans 15 residues. The CDR3 nucleotides read TGTGCCAGCAGTAATCCACAGGGGGCTGATTCACCCCTCCACTTT. This translates into CASSNPQGADSPLHF.

The chain combines TRBV29-1 with TRBJ1-2, with D uncertain. Trimming took off 3 bases at V and 8 bases at J, with 7 bases between the two ends. From germline, CDR1 is SQVTM and CDR2 ANQGSEA. The CDR3 length is 10 residues. This chain's CDR3 is CSVEAYGYTF. The CDR3 coding sequence is TGCAGCGTTGAGGCCTACGGCTACACCTTC.

The sample holds one count of this clonotype. This sequence joins TRBV2 and TRBJ2-2; 8 bases map to TRBD1. The V gene's germline CDR1 is SNHLY and CDR2 FYNNEI. This CDR3 region has 13 residues. V lost 4 bases and J lost 11; bases outside the gene matches: 6. The CDR3 region is CASSGPGQAELFF. The DNA of the CDR3 is TGTGCCAGCAGTGGGCCGGGACAGGCTGAGCTGTTTTTT. Full variable domain (rest looked up from reference TRBV2 and TRBJ2-2): EPEVTQTPSHQVTQMGQEVILRCVPISNHLYFYWYRQILGQKVEFLVSFYNNEISEKSEIFDDQFSVERPDGSNFTLKIRSTKLEDSAMYFCASSGPGQAELFFGEGSRLTVL.

V and J are TRBV5-5 and TRBJ2-7; TRBD1 might be the D (6 bases). V was trimmed by 3 bases and J by 7 bases, leaving 17 bases between them. Germline V gene sequence: CDR1 SGHKS, CDR2 YYEKEE (reference sequence). The CDR3 has 14 residues. The CDR3: CASSSPDGTNEQYF. In nucleotides, the CDR3 is TGTGCCAGCAGCTCCCCGGACGGGACAAATGAGCAGTACTTC.

This clonotype was seen only a few times. This sequence joins TRBV11-1 and TRBJ2-2; 7 bases agree with TRBD1. CDR3 length: 16 residues. V lost 6 bases to trimming and J lost 1 base; unmatched junction nucleotides: 8. Per the germline V gene, CDR1 is SGHAT and CDR2 is FQDESV (reference sequence). CDR3 sequence reads: CASRVYGTVNTGELFF. CDR3 nucleotides: TGTGCCAGCAGGGTGTACGGGACAGTGAACACCGGGGAGCTGTTTTTT.

This clonotype was counted many times. The chain employs TRBV6-1 and TRBJ1-1; D is unclear. This CDR3 is built from 15 residues. V lost 1 base, J lost 0 bases, and 9 bases lay in between. Germline V gene data show CDR1 as MNHNS and CDR2 as SASEGT. CDR3 coding DNA: TGTGCCAGCAGTGAAGTTCAGACGGTGAACACTGAAGCTTTCTTT. The encoded protein is CASSEVQTVNTEAFF.

The chain has TRBV3-1 and TRBJ2-3; D gene uncertain. This CDR3 has 13 amino acids. Germline CDR1 LGHDT, CDR2 YNNKEL (reference sequence). V lost 6 bases and J 3 bases, leaving 10 bases between the germline ends. The CDR3: CASSFAKTDTQYF. The CDR3 nucleotides are TGTGCCAGCAGTTTTGCGAAGACAGATACGCAGTATTTT.

This chain connects TRBV29-1 to TRBJ2-7; the D gene is possibly TRBD1 (6 bases). V dropped 4 bases and J dropped 5 bases, with 12 bases sitting between them. CDR3 size: 12 residues. The V gene's germline CDR1 is SQVTM and CDR2 ANQGSEA. The CDR3 DNA sequence: TGCAGCGTTGCGACAGGTGTGGACGAGCAGTACGTC. Translation gives CSVATGVDEQYV.